Reported below is one TCR beta chain. Its antigen is as yet unknown. Per germline, CDR1 GTSNPN and CDR2 SVGIG (reference sequence). V lost 0 bases and J lost 4; bases outside the gene matches: 8. The CDR3 runs 15 residues. These data are taken from a study of cytomegalovirus exposure and HLA in healthy donors. Whole-study context: As released early, the data held 85 million to 95 million unique TCRs from HLA-typed donors. Regarding the study as a whole: The study listed approximately 160 cytomegalovirus-associated TCR beta chains. Analysis performed later showed TCR beta chains linked to HLA being more clonally expanded than equally common others.

PCR involved 60 Vbeta and 13 Jbeta primers. Here immunoSEQ multiplex PCR was the method, and the copy in TCRdb shows in-frame clones only, minus some. Its listing shows over 65,000 clones. The chain recombines TRBV30 with TRBJ2-7; TRBD1 matches at 8 bases. The specimen was PBMCs. This TCR derives from a woman in her thirties in good health and CMV-seronegative. Here the CDR3 DNA reads TGTGCCTGGAGTGTACGGGGACAGGACCCTTACGAGCAGTACTTC. This translates into CAWSVRGQDPYEQYF. Looking up the rest from reference TRBV30 and TRBJ2-7 gives the full variable domain: SQTIHQWPATLVQPVGSPLSLECTVEGTSNPNLYWYRQAAGRGLQLLFYSVGIGQISSEVPQNLSASRPQDRQFILSSKKLLLSDSGFYLCAWSVRGQDPYEQYFGPGTRLTVT.